There are a few counts of the clone carrying this T cell receptor (beta chain). Antigen specificity is unknown. This record comes from a study of neurological immune-mediated disorders. The making of cDNA relied on 5'RACE with 10-nucleotide random UMIs. TCRdb analysed the 5' RACE reads with MiXCR anew, one entry per CDR3 protein. The sample shows tens of thousands of distinct CDR3 sequences, 4.5% of them seen only once. Overall study findings and caveats: When the repertoires were sorted by phylogenetic grouping, those of 18 of 34 multiple sclerosis patients ended up in one related-CDR3 cluster, a possible signature. No expanded-clone CDR3 amino acid sequence recurred across subjects, suggesting private TCR-beta repertoires.

V lost 6 bases to trimming and J lost 1 base, with 18 bases between them. The CDR3 covers 15 residues. The germline CDR1 and CDR2 sequences are DFQATT and SNEGSKA (reference sequence). Unsorted libraries were generated from 2 million PBMCs held at -80 degrees C. This clonotype originated in a man aged 25-40 years with multiple sclerosis. V is TRBV20-1 and J is TRBJ1-2; D gene uncertain. Sequenced material: PBMCs. Here the CDR3 reads CSAPETGVINYGYTF. The CDR3 DNA sequence: TGCAGTGCCCCCGAGACTGGGGTAATTAACTATGGCTACACCTTC.